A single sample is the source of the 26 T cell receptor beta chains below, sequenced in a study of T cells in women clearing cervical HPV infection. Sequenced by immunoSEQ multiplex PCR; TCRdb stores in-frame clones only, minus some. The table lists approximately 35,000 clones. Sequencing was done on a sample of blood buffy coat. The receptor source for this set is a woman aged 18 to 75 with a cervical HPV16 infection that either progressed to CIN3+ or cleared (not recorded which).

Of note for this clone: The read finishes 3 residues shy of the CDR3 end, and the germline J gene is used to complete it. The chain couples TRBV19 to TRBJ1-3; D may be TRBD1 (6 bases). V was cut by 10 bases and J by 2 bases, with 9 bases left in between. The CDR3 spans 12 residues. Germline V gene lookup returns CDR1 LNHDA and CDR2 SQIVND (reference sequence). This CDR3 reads CAIRGTGNTIYF. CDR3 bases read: TGTGCCATCAGGGGTACTGGAAACACC.

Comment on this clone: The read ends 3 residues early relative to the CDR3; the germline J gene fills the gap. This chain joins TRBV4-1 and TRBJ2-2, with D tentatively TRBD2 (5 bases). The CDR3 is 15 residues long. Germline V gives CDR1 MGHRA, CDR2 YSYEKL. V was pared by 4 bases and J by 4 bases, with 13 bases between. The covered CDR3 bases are TGCGCCAGCAGCCCCCGCGGGCCGGGCACCGGGGAG. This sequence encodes CASSPRGPGTGE. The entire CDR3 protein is CASSPRGPGTGELFF.

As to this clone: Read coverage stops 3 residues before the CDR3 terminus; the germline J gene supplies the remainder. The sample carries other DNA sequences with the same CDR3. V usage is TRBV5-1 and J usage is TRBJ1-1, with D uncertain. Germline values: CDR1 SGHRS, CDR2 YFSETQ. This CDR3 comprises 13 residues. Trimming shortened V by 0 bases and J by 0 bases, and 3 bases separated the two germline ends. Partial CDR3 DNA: TGCGCCAGCAGCTTGGATATGAACACTGAA. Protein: CASSLDMNTE. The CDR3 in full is CASSLDMNTEAFF.

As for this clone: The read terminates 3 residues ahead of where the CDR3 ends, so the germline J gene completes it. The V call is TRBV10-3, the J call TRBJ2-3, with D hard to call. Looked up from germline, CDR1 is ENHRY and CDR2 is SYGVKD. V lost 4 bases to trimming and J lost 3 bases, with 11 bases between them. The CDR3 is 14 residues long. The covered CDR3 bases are TGTGCCATCAGTGGAGACTTGGCGACAGATACG. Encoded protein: CAISGDLATDT. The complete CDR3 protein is CAISGDLATDTQYF.

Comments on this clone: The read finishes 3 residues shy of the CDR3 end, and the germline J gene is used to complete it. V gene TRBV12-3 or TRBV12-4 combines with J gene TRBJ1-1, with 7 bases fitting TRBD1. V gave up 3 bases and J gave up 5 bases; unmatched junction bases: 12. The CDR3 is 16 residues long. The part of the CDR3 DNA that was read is TGTGCCAGCAGTTTTCTTGCGACAGGGTCAAGGACTGAA. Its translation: CASSFLATGSRTE. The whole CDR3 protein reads CASSFLATGSRTEAFF.

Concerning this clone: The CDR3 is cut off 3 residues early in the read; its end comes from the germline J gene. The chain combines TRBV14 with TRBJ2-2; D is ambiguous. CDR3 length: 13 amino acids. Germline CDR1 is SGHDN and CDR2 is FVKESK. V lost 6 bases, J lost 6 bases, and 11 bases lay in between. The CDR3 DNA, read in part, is TGTGCCAGCAGGCCTAGTTTCCCCGGGGAG. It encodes CASRPSFPGE. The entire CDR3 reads CASRPSFPGELFF.

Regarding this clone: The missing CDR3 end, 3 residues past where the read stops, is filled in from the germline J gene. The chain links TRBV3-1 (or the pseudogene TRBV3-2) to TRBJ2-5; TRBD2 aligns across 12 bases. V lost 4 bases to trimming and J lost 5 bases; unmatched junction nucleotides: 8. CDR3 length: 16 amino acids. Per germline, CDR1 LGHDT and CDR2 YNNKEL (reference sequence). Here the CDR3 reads CASSRELAGGRETQYF. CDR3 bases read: TGTGCCAGCAGCCGGGAACTAGCGGGAGGCCGGGAGACC.

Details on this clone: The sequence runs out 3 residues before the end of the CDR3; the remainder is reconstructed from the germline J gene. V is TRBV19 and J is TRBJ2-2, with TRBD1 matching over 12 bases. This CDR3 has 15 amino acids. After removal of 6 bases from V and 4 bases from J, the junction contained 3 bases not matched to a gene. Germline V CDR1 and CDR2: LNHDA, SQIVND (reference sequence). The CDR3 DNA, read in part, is TGTGCCAGTAGATGGGACAGGGGGCCCACCGGGGAG. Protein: CASRWDRGPTGE. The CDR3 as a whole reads CASRWDRGPTGELFF. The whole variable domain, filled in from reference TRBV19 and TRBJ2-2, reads DGGITQSPKYLFRKEGQNVTLSCEQNLNHDAMYWYRQDPGQGLRLIYYSQIVNDFQKGDIAEGYSVSREKKESFPLTVTSAQKNPTAFYLCASRWDRGPTGELFFGEGSRLTVL.

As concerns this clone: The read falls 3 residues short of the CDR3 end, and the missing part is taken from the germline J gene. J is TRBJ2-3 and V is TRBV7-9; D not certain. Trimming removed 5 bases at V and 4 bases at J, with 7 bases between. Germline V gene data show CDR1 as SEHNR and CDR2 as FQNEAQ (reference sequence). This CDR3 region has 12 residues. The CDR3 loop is CASSPRADTQYF. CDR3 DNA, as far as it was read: TGTGCCAGCAGCCCAAGGGCAGATACG.

The covered CDR3 bases are TGTGCCAGCAGTGAAGGACCGGGACAGGGTTATGGC. Residues: CASSEGPGQGYG. The CDR3 reads in full as CASSEGPGQGYGYTF. The J gene is TRBJ1-2, the V gene TRBV6-1; 9 nucleotides agree with TRBD1. The CDR3 goes on 3 residues after the read ends, and that part is filled in from the germline J gene. The CDR3 runs to 15 residues. The ends lost 1 base at V and 5 bases at J; junction bases unmatched: 5. Germline values: CDR1 MNHNS, CDR2 SASEGT.

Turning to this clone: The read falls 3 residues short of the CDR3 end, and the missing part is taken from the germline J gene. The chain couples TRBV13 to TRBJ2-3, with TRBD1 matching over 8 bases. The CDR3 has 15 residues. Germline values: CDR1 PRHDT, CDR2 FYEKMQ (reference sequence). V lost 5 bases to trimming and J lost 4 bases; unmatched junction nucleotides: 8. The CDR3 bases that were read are TGTGCCAGCAGCACTATCGAACAGGGGGCAGATACG. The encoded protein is CASSTIEQGADT. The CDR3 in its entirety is CASSTIEQGADTQYF.

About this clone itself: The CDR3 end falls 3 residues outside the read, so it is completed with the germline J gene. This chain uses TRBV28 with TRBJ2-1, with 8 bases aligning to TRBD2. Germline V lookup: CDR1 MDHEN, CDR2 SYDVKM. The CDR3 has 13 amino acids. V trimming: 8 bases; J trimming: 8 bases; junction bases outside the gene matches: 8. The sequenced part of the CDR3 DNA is TGTGCCAGCTTGAGCGGGAGTATCCATGAG. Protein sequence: CASLSGSIHE. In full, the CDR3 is CASLSGSIHEQFF.

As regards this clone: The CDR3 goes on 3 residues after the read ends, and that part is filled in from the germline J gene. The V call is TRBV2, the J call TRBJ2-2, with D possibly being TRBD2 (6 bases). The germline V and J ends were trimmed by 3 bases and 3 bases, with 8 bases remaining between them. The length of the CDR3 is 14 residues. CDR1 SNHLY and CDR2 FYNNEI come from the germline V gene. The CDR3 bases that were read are TGTGCCAGCAGTGACAGGAGGGACACCGGGGAG. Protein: CASSDRRDTGE. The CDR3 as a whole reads CASSDRRDTGELFF. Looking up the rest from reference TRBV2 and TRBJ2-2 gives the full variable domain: EPEVTQTPSHQVTQMGQEVILRCVPISNHLYFYWYRQILGQKVEFLVSFYNNEISEKSEIFDDQFSVERPDGSNFTLKIRSTKLEDSAMYFCASSDRRDTGELFFGEGSRLTVL.

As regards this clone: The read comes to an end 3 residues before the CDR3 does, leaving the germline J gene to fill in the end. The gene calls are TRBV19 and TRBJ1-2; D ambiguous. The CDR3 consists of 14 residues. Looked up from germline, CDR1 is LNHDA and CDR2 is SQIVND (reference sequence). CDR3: CASSSLAGTYGYTF. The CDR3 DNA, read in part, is TGTGCCAGTAGTTCCCTAGCGGGAACCTACGGG.

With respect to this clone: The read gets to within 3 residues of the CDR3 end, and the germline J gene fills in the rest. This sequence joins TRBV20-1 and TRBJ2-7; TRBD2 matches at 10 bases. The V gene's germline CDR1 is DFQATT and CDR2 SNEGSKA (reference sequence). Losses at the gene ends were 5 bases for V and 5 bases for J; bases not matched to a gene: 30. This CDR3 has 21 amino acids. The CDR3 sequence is CSADGPIQASGRASISDEQYF. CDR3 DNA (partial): TGCAGTGCTGATGGCCCCATCCAGGCGAGCGGGAGGGCCAGTATTTCTGACGAG.

The part of the CDR3 DNA that was read is TGTGCCAGCAGATCCGACAGGGCTTATAACTATGGC. Amino acid sequence: CASRSDRAYNYG. The whole CDR3 is CASRSDRAYNYGYTF. The V and J genes are TRBV7-9 and TRBJ1-2; 7 nucleotides align to TRBD1. The read stops 3 residues short of the end of the CDR3; the missing end is completed from the germline J gene. The CDR3 covers 15 residues. The trim removed 6 bases at V and 1 base at J, leaving 8 bases unmatched. CDR1 SEHNR and CDR2 FQNEAQ come from the germline V gene (reference sequence).

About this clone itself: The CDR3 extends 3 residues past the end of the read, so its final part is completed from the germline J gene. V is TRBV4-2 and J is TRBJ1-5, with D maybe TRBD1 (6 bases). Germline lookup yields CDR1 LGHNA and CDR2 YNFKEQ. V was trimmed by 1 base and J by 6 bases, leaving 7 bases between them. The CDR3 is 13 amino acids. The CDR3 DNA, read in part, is TGTGCCAGCAGCCAAGCACAGGGTCAGCCC. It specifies CASSQAQGQP. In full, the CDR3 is CASSQAQGQPQHF.

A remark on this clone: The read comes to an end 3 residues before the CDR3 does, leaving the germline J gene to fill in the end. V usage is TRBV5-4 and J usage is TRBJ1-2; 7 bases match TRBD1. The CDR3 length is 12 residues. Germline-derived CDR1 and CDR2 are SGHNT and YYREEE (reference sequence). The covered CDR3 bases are TGTGCCAGCATGGACAGGATCGGAGGC. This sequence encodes CASMDRIGG. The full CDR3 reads CASMDRIGGYTF.

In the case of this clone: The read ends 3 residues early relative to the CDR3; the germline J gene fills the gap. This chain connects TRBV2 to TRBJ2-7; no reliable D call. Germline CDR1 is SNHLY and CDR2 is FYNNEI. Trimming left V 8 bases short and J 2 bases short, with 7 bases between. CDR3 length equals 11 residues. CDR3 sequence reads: CASSIPYEQYF. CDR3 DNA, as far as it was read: TGTGCCAGCTCTATCCCCTACGAG.

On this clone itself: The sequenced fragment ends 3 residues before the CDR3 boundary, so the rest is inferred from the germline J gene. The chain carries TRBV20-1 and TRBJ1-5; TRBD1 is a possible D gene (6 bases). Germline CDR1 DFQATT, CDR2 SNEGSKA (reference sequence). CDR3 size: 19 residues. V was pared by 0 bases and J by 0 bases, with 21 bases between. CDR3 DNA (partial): TGCAGTGCTAGAGACCTGTCCCGGGGGGGGGCATCTAGCAATCAGCCC. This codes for CSARDLSRGGASSNQP. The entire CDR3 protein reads CSARDLSRGGASSNQPQHF.

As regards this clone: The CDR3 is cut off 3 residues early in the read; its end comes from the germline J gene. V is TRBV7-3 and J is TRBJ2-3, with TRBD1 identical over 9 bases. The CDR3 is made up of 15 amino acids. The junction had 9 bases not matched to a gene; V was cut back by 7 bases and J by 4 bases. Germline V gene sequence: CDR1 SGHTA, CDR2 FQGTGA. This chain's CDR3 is CASTPGQGKADTQYF. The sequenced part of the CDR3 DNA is TGTGCCAGCACCCCGGGACAGGGAAAAGCAGATACG. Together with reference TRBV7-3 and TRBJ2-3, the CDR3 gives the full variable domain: GAGVSQTPSNKVTEKGKYVELRCDPISGHTALYWYRQSLGQGPEFLIYFQGTGAADDSGLPNDRFFAVRPEGSVSTLKIQRTERGDSAVYLCASTPGQGKADTQYFGPGTRLTVL.

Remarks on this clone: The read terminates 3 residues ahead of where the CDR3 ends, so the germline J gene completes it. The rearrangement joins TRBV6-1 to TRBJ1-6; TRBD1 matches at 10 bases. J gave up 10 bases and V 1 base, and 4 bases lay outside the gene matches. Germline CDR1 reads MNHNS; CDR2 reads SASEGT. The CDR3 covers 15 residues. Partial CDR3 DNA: TGTGCCAGCAGTGAAGAGGGGACAGGGGTCTCACCC. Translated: CASSEEGTGVSP. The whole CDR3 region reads CASSEEGTGVSPLHF.

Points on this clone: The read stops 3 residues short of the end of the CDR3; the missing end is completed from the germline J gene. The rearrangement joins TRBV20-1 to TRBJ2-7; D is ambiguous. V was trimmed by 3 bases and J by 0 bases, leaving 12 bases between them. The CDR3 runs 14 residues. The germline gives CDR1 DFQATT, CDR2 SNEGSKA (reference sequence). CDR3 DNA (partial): TGCAGTGCTAGCGACAAATACAGCTCCTACGAG. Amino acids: CSASDKYSSYE. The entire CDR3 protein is CSASDKYSSYEQYF.

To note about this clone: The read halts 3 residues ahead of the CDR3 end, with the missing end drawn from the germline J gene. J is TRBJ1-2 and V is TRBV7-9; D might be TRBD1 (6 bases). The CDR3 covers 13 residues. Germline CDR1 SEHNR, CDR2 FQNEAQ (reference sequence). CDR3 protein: CASSLGTPYDYTF. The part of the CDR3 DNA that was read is TGTGCCAGCAGCTTGGGGACACCTTACGAC.

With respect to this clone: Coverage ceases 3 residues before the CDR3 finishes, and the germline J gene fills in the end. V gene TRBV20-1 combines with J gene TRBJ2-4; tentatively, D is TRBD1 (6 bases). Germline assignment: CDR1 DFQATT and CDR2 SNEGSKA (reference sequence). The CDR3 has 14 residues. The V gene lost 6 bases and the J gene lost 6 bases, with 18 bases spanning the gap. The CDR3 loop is CSADTGQGLNIQYF. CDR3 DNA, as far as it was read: TGCAGTGCAGACACAGGCCAGGGGTTAAACATT.

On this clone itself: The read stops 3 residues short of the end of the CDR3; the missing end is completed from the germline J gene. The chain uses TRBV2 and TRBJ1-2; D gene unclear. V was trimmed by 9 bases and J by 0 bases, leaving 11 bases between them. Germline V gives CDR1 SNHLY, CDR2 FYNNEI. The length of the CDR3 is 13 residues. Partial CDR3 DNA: TGTGCCAGTTACCCAGGAACTAACTATGGC. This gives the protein CASYPGTNYG. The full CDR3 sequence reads CASYPGTNYGYTF. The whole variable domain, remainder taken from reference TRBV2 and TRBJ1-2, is EPEVTQTPSHQVTQMGQEVILRCVPISNHLYFYWYRQILGQKVEFLVSFYNNEISEKSEIFDDQFSVERPDGSNFTLKIRSTKLEDSAMYFCASYPGTNYGYTFGSGTRLTVV.